The clone carrying this TCR beta chain appeared a single time. The data were taken from a study of cytomegalovirus exposure and HLA in healthy donors. Study-level information: It was reported in a later analysis that the same platform had been used for the 120 validation repertoires as for the roughly 700 first-cohort repertoires.

The CDR3 is made up of 15 amino acids. The V gene's germline CDR1 is LNHDA and CDR2 SQIVND (reference sequence). V lost 3 bases and J lost 4; bases outside the gene matches: 6. Sequencing used immunoSEQ multiplex PCR; TCRdb keeps in-frame clones, though not all of them. Found here are about 300,000 clones, over 75% of them singletons; the top ten hold approximately 0.94%. This TCR came from a young woman in good health and CMV-seronegative. The J gene is TRBJ2-1, the V gene TRBV19; 7 bases agree with TRBD2. The sequenced sample consisted of PBMCs. The CDR3 spells CASSIPGGLYNEQFF. In DNA, the CDR3 is TGTGCCAGTAGTATTCCGGGAGGCCTGTACAATGAGCAGTTCTTC.